This T cell receptor beta chain appears in the sequencing data of a study of PD-L1 blockade in urothelial cancer. On the study more broadly: Blood samples had a median of approximately 140,000 T cells, roughly 83,000 unique TCRs, and clonality roughly 0.088. Whole-study findings and limits: Tumor-linked clones in blood grew more by 3 weeks in durable-benefit patients.

On this clone: What it binds is unknown.

Time point given: peripheral blood 6 weeks after treatment start. It was locally advanced or metastatic urothelial carcinoma that patients had. For each patient, 1 to 8 samples were obtained, pretreatment and on-treatment. The CDR3 contains 11 residues. CDR1 and CDR2 (germline): SGHTA, FQGNSA. Trimming took off 8 bases at V and 7 bases at J, with 9 bases between the two ends. The table came from immunoSEQ multiplex PCR; TCRdb's copy has only in-frame clones and leaves some out. Here the sample spans 40,000 to 55,000 clones, approximately 83% being singletons. The chain uses TRBV7-2 and TRBJ2-4; D is ambiguous. The material was PBMCs, obtained around atezolizumab (anti-PD-L1) treatment. The TCR was taken from a man aged 60 to 69 with urothelial cancer. CDR3 protein: CASGFGNIQYF. CDR3 in DNA: TGTGCCAGCGGGTTCGGGAACATTCAGTACTTC. The complete variable domain, with remaining parts taken from reference TRBV7-2 and TRBJ2-4, reads GAGVSQSPSNKVTEKGKDVELRCDPISGHTALYWYRQSLGQGLEFLIYFQGNSAPDKSGLPSDRFSAERTGGSVSTLTIQRTQQEDSAVYLCASGFGNIQYFGAGTRLSVL.